The entry below describes one TCR beta chain. As yet, its antigen is unknown. This entry belongs to a study of cytomegalovirus exposure and HLA in healthy donors. 13 Jbeta primers and 60 Vbeta primers were used for the PCR. This table comes from immunoSEQ multiplex PCR, and its TCRdb copy is limited to in-frame clones, with some not included. Here the sample table reports over 110,000 clones. CDR1 and CDR2 (germline): LNHNV, YYDKDF (reference sequence). V lost 3 bases and J 4 bases, leaving 16 bases between the germline ends. This CDR3 is built from 15 residues. Study-level findings and limits: For most TCR beta V segments, an earlier analysis put the productive rate at about 90% or about 30% of the time. In terms of immune exposure information, only CMV serostatus was available. There were some V segments, including TRBV6-2 and TRBV6-3, excluded as indistinguishable. TCR sequences were mostly rare, though some public TCRs occurred in many donors.

Sequences were obtained from PBMCs. The receptor was derived from a male donor in good health and CMV-seronegative. This sequence joins TRBV15 and TRBJ2-7; TRBD2 is a possible D gene (6 bases). CDR3 bases: TGTGCCACCAGCAGGGACATTCCTGGGAGGTACGAGCAGTACTTC. Translated, it gives CATSRDIPGRYEQYF.